The TCR beta chain described here comes from a study of blood T cells in healthy people across ages. Whole-study findings and limits: Without sorted subsets, naive and antigen-experienced compartments could not be conclusively compared. Diversity estimates from one million T cells were considered underestimates.

Comment on this clonotype: Its specificity is not known.

PCR was performed a second time for roughly 7 to 12 cycles using a sample-barcoded 5' primer and a J-beta primer mix. From the 5' RACE reads, TCRdb called clonotypes with MiXCR, one entry per CDR3 protein. Among about 380,000 distinct CDR3 sequences listed, roughly half were seen once. The specimen was blood. This receptor was identified in a man between 60 and 75 years old in good health.

This CDR3 is CASSEAPGRGGSPLHF. For the CDR3, the DNA is TGTGCCAGCAGTGAAGCTCCGGGACGGGGAGGGTCACCCCTCCACTTT. This chain uses TRBV6-1 with TRBJ1-6, with a weak D call TRBD1 (5 bases). Trimming pared 0 bases from V and 10 bases from J, leaving 16 bases between. This CDR3 is built from 16 residues. Germline V gene data show CDR1 as MNHNS and CDR2 as SASEGT.